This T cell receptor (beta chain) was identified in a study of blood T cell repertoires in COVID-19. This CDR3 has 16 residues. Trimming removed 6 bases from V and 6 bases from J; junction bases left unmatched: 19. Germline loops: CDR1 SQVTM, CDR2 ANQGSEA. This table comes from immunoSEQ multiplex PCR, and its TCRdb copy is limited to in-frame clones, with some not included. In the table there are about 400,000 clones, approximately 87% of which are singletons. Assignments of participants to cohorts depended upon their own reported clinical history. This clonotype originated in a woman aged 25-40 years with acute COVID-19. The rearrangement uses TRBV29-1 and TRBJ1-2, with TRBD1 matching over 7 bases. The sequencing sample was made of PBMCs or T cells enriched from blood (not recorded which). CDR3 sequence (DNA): TGCAGCGTGGCCCCAAACCTTCCGGGACAGTTCCATGGCTACACCTTC. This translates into CSVAPNLPGQFHGYTF.